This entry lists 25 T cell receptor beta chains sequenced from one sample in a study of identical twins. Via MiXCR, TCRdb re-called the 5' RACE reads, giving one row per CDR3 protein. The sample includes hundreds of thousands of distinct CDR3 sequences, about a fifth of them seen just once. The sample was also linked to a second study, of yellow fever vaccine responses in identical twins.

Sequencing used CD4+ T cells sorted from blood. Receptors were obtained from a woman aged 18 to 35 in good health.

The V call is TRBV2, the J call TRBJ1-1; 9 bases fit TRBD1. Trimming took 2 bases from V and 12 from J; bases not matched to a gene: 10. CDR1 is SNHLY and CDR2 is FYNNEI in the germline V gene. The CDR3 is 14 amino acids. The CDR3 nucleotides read TGTGCCAGCAGTGAAAGGGGACAGGGAGTCGCGACTTTCTTT. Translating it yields CASSERGQGVATFF.

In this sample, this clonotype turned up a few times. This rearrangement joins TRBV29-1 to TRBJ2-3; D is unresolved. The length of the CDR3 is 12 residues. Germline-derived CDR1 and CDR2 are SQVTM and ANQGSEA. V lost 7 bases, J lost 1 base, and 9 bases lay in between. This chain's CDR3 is CSGTEGTDTQYF. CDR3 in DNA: TGCAGCGGAACGGAAGGCACAGATACGCAGTATTTT.

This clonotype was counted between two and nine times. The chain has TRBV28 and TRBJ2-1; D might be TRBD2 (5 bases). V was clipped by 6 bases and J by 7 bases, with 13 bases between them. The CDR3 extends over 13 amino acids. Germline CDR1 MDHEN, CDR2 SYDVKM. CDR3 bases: TGTGCCAGCAGGACTAAACGGTGGAATGAGCAGTTCTTC. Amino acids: CASRTKRWNEQFF. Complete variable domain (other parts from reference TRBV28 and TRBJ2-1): DVKVTQSSRYLVKRTGEKVFLECVQDMDHENMFWYRQDPGLGLRLIYFSYDVKMKEKGDIPEGYSVSREKKERFSLILESASTNQTSMYLCASRTKRWNEQFFGPGTRLTVL.

The CDR3 sequence: CSARSRGTGTNTGELFF. CDR3 nucleotide sequence: TGCAGTGCTAGATCCCGAGGGACAGGGACGAACACCGGGGAGCTGTTTTTT. J is TRBJ2-2 and V is TRBV20-1, with TRBD1 matching 9 bases. Germline assignment: CDR1 DFQATT and CDR2 SNEGSKA (reference sequence). CDR3 length: 17 residues. V lost 2 bases to trimming and J lost 0 bases; unmatched junction nucleotides: 7.

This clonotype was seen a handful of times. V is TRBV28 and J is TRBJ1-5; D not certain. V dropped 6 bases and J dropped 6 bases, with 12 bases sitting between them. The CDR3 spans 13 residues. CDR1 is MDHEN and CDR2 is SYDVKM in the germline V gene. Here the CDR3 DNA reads TGTGCCAGCAGCAAAAGTCCAAGTCAGCCCCAGCATTTT. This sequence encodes CASSKSPSQPQHF.

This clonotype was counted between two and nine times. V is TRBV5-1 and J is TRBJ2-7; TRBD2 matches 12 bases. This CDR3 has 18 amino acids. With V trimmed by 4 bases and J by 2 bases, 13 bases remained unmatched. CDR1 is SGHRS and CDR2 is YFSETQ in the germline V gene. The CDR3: CASSPELAGGLRTYEQYF. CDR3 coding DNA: TGCGCCAGCAGCCCAGAACTAGCGGGAGGACTCAGAACCTACGAGCAGTACTTC.

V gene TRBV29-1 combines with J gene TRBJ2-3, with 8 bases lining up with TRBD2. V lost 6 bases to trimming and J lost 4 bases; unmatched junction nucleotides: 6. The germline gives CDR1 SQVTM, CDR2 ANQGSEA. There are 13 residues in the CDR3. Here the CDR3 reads CSVTGGPPDTQYF. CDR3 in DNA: TGCAGCGTGACGGGAGGGCCCCCAGATACGCAGTATTTT.

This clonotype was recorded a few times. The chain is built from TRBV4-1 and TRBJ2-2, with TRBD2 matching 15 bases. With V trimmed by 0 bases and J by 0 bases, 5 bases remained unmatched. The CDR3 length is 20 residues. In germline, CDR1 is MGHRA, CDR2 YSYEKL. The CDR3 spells CASSQEFGLAGGTNTGELFF. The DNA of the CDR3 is TGCGCCAGCAGCCAAGAGTTTGGACTAGCGGGAGGGACGAACACCGGGGAGCTGTTTTTT.

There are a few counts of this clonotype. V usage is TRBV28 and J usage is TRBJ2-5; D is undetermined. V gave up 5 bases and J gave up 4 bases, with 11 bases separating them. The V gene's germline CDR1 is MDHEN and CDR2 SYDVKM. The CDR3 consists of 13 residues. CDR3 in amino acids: CASSRHFGETQYF. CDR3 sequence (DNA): TGTGCCAGCAGTAGACATTTTGGAGAGACCCAGTACTTC. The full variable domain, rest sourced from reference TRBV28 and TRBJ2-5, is DVKVTQSSRYLVKRTGEKVFLECVQDMDHENMFWYRQDPGLGLRLIYFSYDVKMKEKGDIPEGYSVSREKKERFSLILESASTNQTSMYLCASSRHFGETQYFGPGTRLLVL.

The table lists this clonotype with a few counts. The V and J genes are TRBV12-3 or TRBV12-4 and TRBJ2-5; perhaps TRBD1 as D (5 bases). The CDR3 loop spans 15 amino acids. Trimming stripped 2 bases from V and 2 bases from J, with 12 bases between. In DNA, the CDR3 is TGTGCCAGCAGTTTAAGGGGTCAGGGACAAGAGACCCAGTACTTC. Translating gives CASSLRGQGQETQYF.

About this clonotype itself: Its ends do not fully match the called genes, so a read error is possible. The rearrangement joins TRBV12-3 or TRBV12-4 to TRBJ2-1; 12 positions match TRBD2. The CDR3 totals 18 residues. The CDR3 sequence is CAISLFPQTSGRPNEQFF. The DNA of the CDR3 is TGTGCCATCAGTTTATTCCCTCAGACTAGCGGGAGACCGAATGAGCAGTTCTTC.

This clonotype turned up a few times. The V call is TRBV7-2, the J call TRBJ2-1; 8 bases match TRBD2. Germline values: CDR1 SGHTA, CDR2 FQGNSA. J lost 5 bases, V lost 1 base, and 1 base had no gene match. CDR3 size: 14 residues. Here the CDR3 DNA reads TGTGCCAGCAGCTTAGGACTAGCGAACAATGAGCAGTTCTTC. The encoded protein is CASSLGLANNEQFF.

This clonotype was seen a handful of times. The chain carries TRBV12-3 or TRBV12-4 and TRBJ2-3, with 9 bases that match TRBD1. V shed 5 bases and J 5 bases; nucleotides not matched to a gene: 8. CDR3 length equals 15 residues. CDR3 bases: TGTGCCAGCAGTCCCCGGGACAGGGATGGAGATACGCAGTATTTT. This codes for CASSPRDRDGDTQYF.

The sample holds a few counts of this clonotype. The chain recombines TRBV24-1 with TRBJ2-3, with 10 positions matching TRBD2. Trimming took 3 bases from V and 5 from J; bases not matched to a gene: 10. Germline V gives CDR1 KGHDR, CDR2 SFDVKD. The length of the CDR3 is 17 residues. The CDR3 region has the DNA TGTGCCACCAGTGATAACCGCCTAGCGGGAGCGTTAGATACGCAGTATTTT. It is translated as CATSDNRLAGALDTQYF.

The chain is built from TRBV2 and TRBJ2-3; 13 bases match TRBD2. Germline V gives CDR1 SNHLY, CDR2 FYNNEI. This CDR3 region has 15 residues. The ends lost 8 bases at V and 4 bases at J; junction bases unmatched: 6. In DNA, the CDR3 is TGTGCCAGCGGACCGGGACTAGCGGGATCAGATACGCAGTATTTT. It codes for CASGPGLAGSDTQYF.

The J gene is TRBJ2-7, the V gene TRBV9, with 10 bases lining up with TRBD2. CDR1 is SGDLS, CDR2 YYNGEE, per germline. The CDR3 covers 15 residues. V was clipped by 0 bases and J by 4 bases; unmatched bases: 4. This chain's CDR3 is CASSVGLAGGYEQYF. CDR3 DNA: TGTGCCAGCAGCGTAGGTTTAGCGGGAGGATACGAGCAGTACTTC. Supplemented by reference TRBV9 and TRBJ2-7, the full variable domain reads DSGVTQTPKHLITATGQRVTLRCSPRSGDLSVYWYQQSLDQGLQFLIQYYNGEERAKGNILERFSAQQFPDLHSELNLSSLELGDSALYFCASSVGLAGGYEQYFGPGTRLTVT.

The CDR3 region has the DNA TGCAGTGCTACGTTGGGGAGCGAGCAGTACTTC. Its protein product is CSATLGSEQYF. This chain links TRBV20-1 with TRBJ2-7; tentatively, D is TRBD2 (5 bases). This CDR3 region has 11 residues. Trimming shortened V by 4 bases and J by 6 bases, and 10 bases separated the two germline ends. The germline V gene encodes CDR1 DFQATT and CDR2 SNEGSKA (reference sequence).

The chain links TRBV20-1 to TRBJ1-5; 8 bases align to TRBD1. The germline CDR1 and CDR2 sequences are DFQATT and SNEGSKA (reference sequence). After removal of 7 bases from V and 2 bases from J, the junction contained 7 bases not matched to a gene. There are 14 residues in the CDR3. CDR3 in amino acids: CSVGQAAGNQPQHF. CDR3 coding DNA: TGCAGTGTGGGACAGGCGGCGGGCAATCAGCCCCAGCATTTT.

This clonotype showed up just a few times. CDR3 nucleotide sequence: TGTGCCATCAGTGAGTGGGGGAGTAATAGCAATCAGCCCCAGCATTTT. Encoded protein: CAISEWGSNSNQPQHF. This chain uses TRBV10-3 with TRBJ1-5, with a weak D call TRBD1 (5 bases). This CDR3 is 16 amino acids long. In germline, CDR1 is ENHRY, CDR2 SYGVKD. With 1 base removed from V and 0 bases from J, the gap between germline ends came to 10 bases.

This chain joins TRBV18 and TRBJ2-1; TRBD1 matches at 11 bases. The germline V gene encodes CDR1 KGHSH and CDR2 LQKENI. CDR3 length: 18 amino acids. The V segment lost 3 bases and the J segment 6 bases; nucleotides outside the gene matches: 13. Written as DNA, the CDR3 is TGTGCCAGCTCACCGCCCCTCGGACAGGGGGCTTGGTCCAATGAGCAGTTCTTC. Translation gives CASSPPLGQGAWSNEQFF.

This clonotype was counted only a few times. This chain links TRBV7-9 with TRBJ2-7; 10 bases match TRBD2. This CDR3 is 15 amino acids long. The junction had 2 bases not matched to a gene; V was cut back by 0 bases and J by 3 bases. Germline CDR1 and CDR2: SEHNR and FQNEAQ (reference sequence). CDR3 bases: TGTGCCAGCAGCTTAGCACTAGCGGGAAACTACGAGCAGTACTTC. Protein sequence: CASSLALAGNYEQYF.

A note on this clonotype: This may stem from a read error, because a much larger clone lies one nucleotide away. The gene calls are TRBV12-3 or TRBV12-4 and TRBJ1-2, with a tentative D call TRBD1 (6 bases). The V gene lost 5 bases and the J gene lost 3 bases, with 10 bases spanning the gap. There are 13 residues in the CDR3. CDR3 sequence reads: CASSRTDYYGYTF. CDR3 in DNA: TGTGCCAGCAGTCGGACAGACTACTATGGCTACACCTTC.

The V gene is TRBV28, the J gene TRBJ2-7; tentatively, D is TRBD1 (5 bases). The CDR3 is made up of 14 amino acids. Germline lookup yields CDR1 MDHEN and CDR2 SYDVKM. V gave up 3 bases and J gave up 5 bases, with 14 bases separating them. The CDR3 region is CASSFRLGAHEQYF. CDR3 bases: TGTGCCAGCAGTTTTCGTCTAGGGGCCCACGAGCAGTACTTC.

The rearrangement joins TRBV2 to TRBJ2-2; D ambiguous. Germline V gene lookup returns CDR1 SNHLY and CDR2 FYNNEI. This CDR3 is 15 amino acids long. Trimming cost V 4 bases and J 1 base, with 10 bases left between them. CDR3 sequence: CASSGSLRNTGELFF. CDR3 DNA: TGTGCCAGCAGTGGGTCTTTGAGGAACACCGGGGAGCTGTTTTTT.

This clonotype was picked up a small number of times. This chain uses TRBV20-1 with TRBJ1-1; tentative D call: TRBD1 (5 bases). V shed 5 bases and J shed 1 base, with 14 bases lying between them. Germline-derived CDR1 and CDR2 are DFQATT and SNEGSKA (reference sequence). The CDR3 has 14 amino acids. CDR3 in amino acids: CSAPDLGPNTEAFF. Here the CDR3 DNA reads TGCAGTGCTCCCGACCTGGGACCGAACACTGAAGCTTTCTTT.